This T cell receptor (beta chain) was profiled in a study of graft-versus-host responses after intestinal transplantation. Regarding the study as a whole: GvH clones turned up in recipient marrow; some had shown up first in ileum or blood.

The assay was immunoSEQ multiplex PCR, and TCRdb's table has in-frame clones only and misses some. The sample includes 10,000 or so clones, 30% of them seen just once. Source: alloreactive CD4+ T cells from a mixed lymphocyte reaction culture, taken before intestinal transplant. Described subset: CFSE-low proliferating T cells sorted from approximately six-day pre-transplant mixed lymphocyte reaction (GvH or HvG direction). The sequence was collected from a human patient who received an intestinal transplant.

The CDR3 protein is CSVEDGTREYNEQFF. CDR3 nucleotide sequence: TGCAGCGTTGAAGATGGCACTAGGGAATACAATGAGCAGTTCTTC. V usage is TRBV29-1 and J usage is TRBJ2-1; D is perhaps TRBD2 (5 bases). Germline loops: CDR1 SQVTM, CDR2 ANQGSEA. The CDR3 consists of 15 residues. V was pared by 0 bases and J by 4 bases, with 13 bases between.